The 27 T cell receptor beta chains reported below all come from one sample, sequenced in a study (dated by TCRdb to about 2015). The library was made by 5' RACE. TCRdb shows the sequencer as Illumina MiSeq. TCRdb trimmed the raw reads at Q25, called clones with MiXCR and kept productive beta chains. Here each entry gathers all rows of one CDR3 protein and keeps the most common genes and DNA. This sample holds some 62,000 distinct CDR3 sequences; under 35% were observed only once. The ten top clones hold around 2.5% of the sample. Sequencing was carried out using tumor-infiltrating naive CD4+ T cells sorted from the breast tumor. Per the publication, the cell subset or site label means: naive CD4+ T cells, CD4+CD45RA+CD25-. The receptor set was obtained from a female donor with breast cancer.

Only a few counts were recorded for this clonotype. Just one base apart from a much larger clone, this may be a read error. The chain is built from TRBV9 and TRBJ2-2; 8 nucleotides match TRBD2. Germline-derived CDR1 and CDR2 are SGDLS and YYNGEE. This CDR3 comprises 15 residues. The V gene end was trimmed by 6 bases and the J gene end by 8 bases; junction bases not matched to a gene: 12. The CDR3 coding sequence is TGTGCCAGCAACCCTCGGGGGGGCGTTCCAGGGGAGCTGTTTTTT. As protein: CASNPRGGVPGELFF.

This chain links TRBV7-2 with TRBJ2-1; D possibly corresponds to TRBD2 (6 bases). The CDR3 sequence is 17 residues long. V was clipped by 1 base and J by 0 bases, with 13 bases between them. Germline CDR1 is SGHTA and CDR2 is FQGNSA. The CDR3 region is CASSLGVSGGSYNEQFF. CDR3 coding DNA: TGTGCCAGCAGCTTAGGGGTTAGCGGAGGCTCCTACAATGAGCAGTTCTTC.

The chain combines TRBV27 with TRBJ1-6; maybe TRBD1 (6 bases). This CDR3 comprises 15 residues. Germline CDR1 reads MNHEY; CDR2 reads SMNVEV (reference sequence). The V end lost 5 bases, the J end lost 8 bases, and 16 bases lay between the germline ends. Here the CDR3 DNA reads TGTGCCAGCAGTCTTTCCTGGACAGCCGATTCACCCCTCCACTTT. This sequence encodes CASSLSWTADSPLHF.

This clonotype was recorded only once. The chain recombines TRBV5-1 with TRBJ1-1; D unresolved. V gave up 2 bases and J gave up 3 bases, with 17 bases separating them. CDR3 length equals 16 residues. Looked up from germline, CDR1 is SGHRS and CDR2 is YFSETQ. As DNA, the CDR3 is TGCGCCAGCAGCTTCGGGGTCATGGCGACGGACACTGAAGCTTTCTTT. This encodes CASSFGVMATDTEAFF.

The chain is built from TRBV20-1 and TRBJ2-7; D tentatively reads TRBD1 or TRBD2 (5 bases each). Trimming took 6 bases from V and 3 from J, leaving 18 bases between them. Germline CDR1 and CDR2: DFQATT and SNEGSKA (reference sequence). CDR3 length: 14 amino acids. The CDR3, as DNA: TGCAGTGCCGCTGACCGGGACGGATTCTACGAGCAGTACTTC. This translates into CSAADRDGFYEQYF.

On this clonotype: The junction departs from germline at one end; a sequencing error may be responsible. The J gene is TRBJ2-5, the V gene TRBV20-1, with D maybe TRBD1 (7 bases). The CDR3 sequence is 15 residues long. Germline V lookup: CDR1 DFQATT, CDR2 SNEGSKA (reference sequence). CDR3 region: CSTSRDSETQETQYF. CDR3 coding DNA: TGCAGTACTAGCCGGGACAGTGAAACCCAAGAGACCCAGTACTTC.

This chain joins TRBV24-1 and TRBJ2-5; no clear D. The length of the CDR3 is 12 residues. The V gene's germline CDR1 is KGHDR and CDR2 SFDVKD. V shed 3 bases and J shed 0 bases, with 1 base lying between them. CDR3: CATSDNQETQYF. Here the CDR3 DNA reads TGTGCCACCAGTGATAACCAAGAGACCCAGTACTTC.

V usage is TRBV12-3 or TRBV12-4 and J usage is TRBJ1-6; 11 bases line up with TRBD1. V was clipped by 4 bases and J by 9 bases; unmatched bases: 5. There are 15 residues in the CDR3. CDR3 nucleotide sequence: TGTGCCAGCAGTTGGAGGGACAGGGGGGTTTCACCCCTCCACTTT. Translating it yields CASSWRDRGVSPLHF.

The gene calls are TRBV6-5 and TRBJ2-7; D uncertain. CDR3 length: 15 amino acids. V lost 4 bases, J lost 7 bases, and 20 bases lay in between. Germline V gives CDR1 MNHEY, CDR2 SVGAGI. CDR3 coding DNA: TGTGCCAGCAGTTCCCGGGCCCTAACCGCCGGGGAGCAGTACTTC. Translating gives CASSSRALTAGEQYF.

A few counts support this clonotype. Here the CDR3 reads CASREQLAQETQYF. CDR3 bases: TGTGCCAGCAGGGAACAGTTGGCCCAAGAGACCCAGTACTTC. The chain uses TRBV28 and TRBJ2-5; D call uncertain. Trimming took 6 bases from V and 1 from J, leaving 12 bases between them. The germline CDR1 and CDR2 sequences are MDHEN and SYDVKM. The CDR3 loop spans 14 amino acids.

This clonotype has a handful of counts. The V and J genes are TRBV28 and TRBJ1-4; D remains ambiguous. Germline assignment: CDR1 MDHEN and CDR2 SYDVKM. The ends were cut back, 6 bases at V and 6 bases at J, with 11 bases in the middle. This CDR3 spans 13 amino acids. The CDR3 DNA reads TGTGCCAGCAGGAGGGAGAGCCATGAAAAACTGTTTTTT. It encodes CASRRESHEKLFF.

In this sample, this clonotype turned up once. The junction shows a germline mismatch at one end, possibly a read error. The gene calls are TRBV20-1 and TRBJ2-3; 13 nucleotides match TRBD2. CDR1 and CDR2 from the germline V gene are DFQATT and SNEGSKA (reference sequence). This CDR3 spans 15 amino acids. The CDR3 region is CSTKTSGGSTDTRYF. DNA of the CDR3: TGCAGTACTAAGACTAGCGGGGGGAGCACAGATACGCGGTATTTT.

The genes are TRBV20-1 and TRBJ1-2; D uncertain. Trimming removed 4 bases from V and 0 bases from J, with 9 bases in between. CDR3 size: 13 residues. CDR1 and CDR2 (germline): DFQATT, SNEGSKA (reference sequence). This CDR3 is CSAKQLANYGYTF. The CDR3 nucleotides are TGCAGTGCTAAACAGCTGGCTAACTATGGCTACACCTTC.

The chain carries TRBV14 and TRBJ2-7; TRBD2 might be the D (5 bases). Germline V lookup: CDR1 SGHDN, CDR2 FVKESK. The CDR3 is made up of 13 amino acids. Trimming left V 3 bases short and J 9 bases short, with 15 bases between. CDR3 loop: CASSHEPGFRQYF. The CDR3 DNA follows: TGTGCCAGCAGCCACGAACCGGGATTTCGGCAGTACTTC.

This clonotype was observed many times. The chain is built from TRBV20-1 and TRBJ2-7, with 12 nucleotides matching TRBD2. V was clipped by 4 bases and J by 5 bases; unmatched bases: 9. Per the germline V gene, CDR1 is DFQATT and CDR2 is SNEGSKA (reference sequence). The CDR3 consists of 15 residues. The DNA of the CDR3 is TGCAGTGCTATCCACTCTAGCGGGAGGGCGGACGAGCAGTACTTC. Translation gives CSAIHSSGRADEQYF.

The chain's CDR3 is CASRSTGIGSGYTF. The CDR3 DNA reads TGTGCCAGCAGATCAACAGGGATAGGTAGTGGCTACACCTTC. This chain connects TRBV6-5 to TRBJ1-2; the D gene is possibly TRBD1 (6 bases). The CDR3 sequence is 14 residues long. Per the germline V gene, CDR1 is MNHEY and CDR2 is SVGAGI. The germline V and J ends were trimmed by 6 bases and 7 bases, with 18 bases remaining between them.

The rearrangement uses TRBV5-1 and TRBJ2-3; 10 bases map to TRBD2. The CDR3 sequence is 16 residues long. Germline V gives CDR1 SGHRS, CDR2 YFSETQ. V lost 0 bases to trimming and J lost 2 bases; unmatched junction nucleotides: 3. CDR3 region: CASSLGLAGHTDTQYF. The CDR3 DNA reads as TGCGCCAGCAGCTTGGGACTAGCGGGTCACACAGATACGCAGTATTTT.

This clonotype has more than one count but fewer than ten. The chain joins TRBV20-1 to TRBJ2-3; 9 bases line up with TRBD2. With 0 bases clipped from V and 5 bases from J, the junction kept 0 bases outside the gene matches. CDR3 size: 13 residues. Per the germline V gene, CDR1 is DFQATT and CDR2 is SNEGSKA (reference sequence). CDR3: CSAREAGGDTQYF. Written as DNA, the CDR3 is TGCAGTGCTAGAGAAGCGGGAGGAGATACGCAGTATTTT.

The rearrangement joins TRBV10-3 to TRBJ2-1; 7 nucleotides match TRBD1. Germline V lookup: CDR1 ENHRY, CDR2 SYGVKD. Trimming took 7 bases from V and 6 from J; bases not matched to a gene: 6. This CDR3 comprises 13 residues. In DNA form, the CDR3 reads TGTGCCATCACGCCCGGGACAGCCAATGAGCAGTTCTTC. Its protein product is CAITPGTANEQFF.

The gene calls are TRBV5-5 and TRBJ2-1; D is possibly TRBD2 (5 bases). Germline CDR1 is SGHKS and CDR2 is YYEKEE (reference sequence). Trimming left V 3 bases short and J 2 bases short, with 9 bases between. The CDR3 is 14 amino acids. CDR3 in amino acids: CASSSGYTYNEQFF. CDR3 nucleotide sequence: TGTGCCAGCAGCTCGGGGTACACCTACAATGAGCAGTTCTTC. Drawing the rest from reference TRBV5-5 and TRBJ2-1, the complete variable domain is DAGVTQSPTHLIKTRGQQVTLRCSPISGHKSVSWYQQVLGQGPQFIFQYYEKEERGRGNFPDRFSARQFPNYSSELNVNALLLGDSALYLCASSSGYTYNEQFFGPGTRLTVL.

This clonotype was picked up a small number of times. The genes are TRBV12-3 or TRBV12-4 and TRBJ2-3; D remains unclear. The length of the CDR3 is 13 residues. Trimming removed 6 bases from V and 6 bases from J, with 13 bases in between. CDR3 region: CASSDLKWDTQYF. CDR3 bases: TGTGCCAGCAGCGACCTCAAATGGGATACGCAGTATTTT.

In its sample, this clonotype was seen a few times. The chain carries TRBV10-3 and TRBJ2-5, with 12 positions matching TRBD2. V was pared by 5 bases and J by 1 base, with 5 bases of the junction left unmatched. This CDR3 has 16 residues. Germline loops: CDR1 ENHRY, CDR2 SYGVKD. In nucleotides, the CDR3 is TGTGCCATCAGTACCTCTAGCGGGGGGGCCCAAGAGACCCAGTACTTC. This encodes CAISTSSGGAQETQYF.

The chain joins TRBV20-1 to TRBJ2-3; the match to TRBD2 covers 7 bases. The CDR3 totals 14 residues. Unmatched junction bases numbered 8, after V lost 4 bases and J lost 4 bases. Germline CDR1 DFQATT, CDR2 SNEGSKA (reference sequence). CDR3: CSATRTRLSDTQYF. The CDR3 region has the DNA TGCAGTGCTACTCGGACTAGGCTCTCAGATACGCAGTATTTT.

This clonotype was detected only a few times. The chain carries TRBV5-1 and TRBJ2-1; D gene unclear. V was trimmed by 2 bases and J by 5 bases, leaving 8 bases between them. CDR3 length equals 13 residues. Germline V gene lookup returns CDR1 SGHRS and CDR2 YFSETQ. The CDR3 spells CASSFSENNEQFF. DNA for the CDR3: TGCGCCAGCAGCTTTTCGGAGAACAATGAGCAGTTCTTC.

The rearrangement uses TRBV6-2 or TRBV6-3 and TRBJ2-7; TRBD2 aligns across 11 bases. Germline loops: CDR1 MNHEY, CDR2 SVGEGT. The trim removed 6 bases at V and 0 bases at J, leaving 4 bases unmatched. There are 15 residues in the CDR3. CDR3 nucleotides: TGTGCCAGCAGACATAGCGGGAGGGCCTCCTACGAGCAGTACTTC. It translates to CASRHSGRASYEQYF.

This clonotype was seen repeatedly, ten times or more. The gene calls are TRBV2 and TRBJ2-5; 7 nucleotides match TRBD1. After removal of 5 bases from V and 2 bases from J, the junction contained 2 bases not matched to a gene. This CDR3 comprises 13 residues. Germline CDR1 reads SNHLY; CDR2 reads FYNNEI. In DNA, the CDR3 is TGTGCCAGCAGTAGGGACAGACAAGAGACCCAGTACTTC. Encoded protein: CASSRDRQETQYF.

V and J are TRBV4-1 and TRBJ2-1; D perhaps matches TRBD2 (5 bases). This CDR3 region has 19 residues. Trimming took off 3 bases at V and 2 bases at J, with 23 bases between the two ends. The germline CDR1 and CDR2 sequences are MGHRA and YSYEKL. The CDR3, as DNA: TGCGCCAGCAGCCACCCCGCTAGTCCGGGGTGGCCGACCTACAATGAGCAGTTCTTC. Encoded protein: CASSHPASPGWPTYNEQFF.